The present TCR beta chain was sequenced within a study of T cell responses to AZD1222 COVID-19 vaccine (dated by TCRdb to the early 2020s). Some background on the complete study: AZD1222 recipients whose second dose came at about 4 weeks and those whose second dose came at about 12 weeks were combined into one group, since spike-specific TCR depth and breadth did not differ between the two schedules. Enrollment into the trials was organized by age into subgroups of 18-55, 56-69 and 70-plus years, and those subgroups contained approximately 160, 26 and 62 TCR-sequenced participants, respectively. TCR sequencing was performed for roughly 240 trial participants, of whom about 200 were given two doses of AZD1222 and approximately 25 were given two doses of MenACWY control vaccine.

Broader findings and caveats from the paper: In the small 56-69-year group, the increase in depth fell short of significance, most likely because of low power. CD4 TCRs associated with the vaccine covered the entire spike protein, and the dominant responses were in regions 160-218 and 743-854. Conclusions about previously exposed vaccinees are limited because only a handful of AZD1222 recipients were SARS-CoV-2 seropositive at baseline. Participants were mostly white British and included more females than males, and it was suggested by the authors that clonal diversity may have been underestimated. Reportedly, close to half of the unique spike-specific TCRs recognized epitopes lying outside the regions that are mutated in the B.1.351 and B.1.1.7 variants. Because no samples from the day 14 peak response were available, repertoires could be characterized only after the peak T cell response. A significant rise in spike-specific TCR breadth and depth was observed after two AZD1222 doses relative to day 0 and relative to MenACWY recipients.

V sheds 3 bases and J sheds 1 base, leaving 12 bases between their ends. From a lookup of the germline V gene, CDR1 and CDR2 are SGHTA and FQGNSA. Reading from cysteine to phenylalanine, the CDR3 counts 15 amino acids. The read is trimmed to its CDR3 DNA, 45 bases read in frame from base 1. As for this clone: Its antigen remains undetermined. Within one base of it there is no much larger clone, and no base qualities were kept.

The time point label of this sample denotes: baseline before first vaccination. Vaccinee samples were obtained from the UK trials COV001 and COV002, which included a single-blind randomized controlled phase 2/3 trial of AZD1222 (ChAdOx1 nCoV-19) in healthy adults. For TCRbeta chain sequencing, PBMC samples from trial participants were taken at day 0 and at day 28 after the second dose. The CDR3 regions of human TCRbeta chains were subjected to immunosequencing. The study's processing was this. TCRs in the repertoires were compared against a reference library of SARS-CoV-2-specific TCRs that had been generated with the MIRA antigen-specificity platform. Breadth meant the fraction of unique TCRs that were SARS-CoV-2-associated, whereas depth meant the fraction of total T cells that were SARS-CoV-2-associated. Each spike-specific TCR was assigned to its reactive spike region and to a CD4 or CD8 class using the MIRA data. Log10-transformed breadth and depth values were compared by one-way ANOVA with Sidak's multiple comparisons tests. Held by TCRdb, this immuneACCESS table contains in-frame sequences only and omits some clones. Under half of the omission traces to an unresolved V gene where checked; the cause of the rest is unknown. V and J calls and clone size are those listed in that table; D and trimming were worked out from the DNA. Across this sample there are fewer than 110,000 clones, with about 89% seen only once. 6.5% to 8% of the sample is taken by the ten largest.

The rearrangement combines TRBV7-2 with TRBJ1-1; TRBD1 is a possible D gene, resting on 6 matching bases. This TCR derives from an adult in good health. The sample here was peripheral blood, taken on day 0 of AZD1222 vaccination. CDR3 loop: CASSFTGISNTEAFF. Here is the DNA: TGTGCCAGCAGCTTCACAGGGATCTCGAACACTGAAGCTTTCTTT.